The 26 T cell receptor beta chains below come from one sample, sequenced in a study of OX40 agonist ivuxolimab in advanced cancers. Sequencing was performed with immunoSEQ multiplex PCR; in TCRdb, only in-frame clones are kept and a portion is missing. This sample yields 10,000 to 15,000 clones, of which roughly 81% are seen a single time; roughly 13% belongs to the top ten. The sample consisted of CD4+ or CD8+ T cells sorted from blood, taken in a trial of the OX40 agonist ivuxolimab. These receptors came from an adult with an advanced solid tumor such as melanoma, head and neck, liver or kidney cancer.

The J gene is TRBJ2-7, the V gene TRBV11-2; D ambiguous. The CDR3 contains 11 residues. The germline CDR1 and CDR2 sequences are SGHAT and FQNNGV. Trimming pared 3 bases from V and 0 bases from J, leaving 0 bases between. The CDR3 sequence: CASSFSYEQYF. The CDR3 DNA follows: TGTGCCAGCAGCTTCTCCTACGAGCAGTACTTC.

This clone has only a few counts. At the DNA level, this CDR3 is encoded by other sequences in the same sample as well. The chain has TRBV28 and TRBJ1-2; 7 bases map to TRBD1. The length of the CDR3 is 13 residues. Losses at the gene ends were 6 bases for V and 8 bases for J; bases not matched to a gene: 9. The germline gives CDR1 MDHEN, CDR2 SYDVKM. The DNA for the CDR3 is TGTGCCAGCAGCTCCCGACAGGGCGGGGGCTACACCTTC. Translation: CASSSRQGGGYTF.

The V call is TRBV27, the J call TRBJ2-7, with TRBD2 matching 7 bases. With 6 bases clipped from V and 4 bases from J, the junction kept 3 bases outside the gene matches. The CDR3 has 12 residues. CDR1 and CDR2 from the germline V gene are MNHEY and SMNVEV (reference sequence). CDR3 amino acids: CASSTGGYEQYF. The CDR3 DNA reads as TGTGCCAGCAGCACGGGGGGATACGAGCAGTACTTC.

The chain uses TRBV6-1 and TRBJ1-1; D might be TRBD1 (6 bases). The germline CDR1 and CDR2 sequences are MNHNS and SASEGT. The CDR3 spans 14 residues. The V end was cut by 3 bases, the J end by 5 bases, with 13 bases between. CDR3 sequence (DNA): TGTGCCAGCAGTGACACTCAAGGGGGGACTGAAGCTTTCTTT. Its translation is CASSDTQGGTEAFF.

The CDR3 sequence is CASRDHPTVNTEAFF. The CDR3 region has the DNA TGTGCCAGCAGAGATCACCCCACTGTGAACACTGAAGCTTTCTTT. This sequence joins TRBV28 and TRBJ1-1; D uncertain. This CDR3 has 15 amino acids. In germline, CDR1 is MDHEN, CDR2 SYDVKM. Between the trimmed V and J ends, which lost 6 bases and 0 bases, there was a span of 14 bases.

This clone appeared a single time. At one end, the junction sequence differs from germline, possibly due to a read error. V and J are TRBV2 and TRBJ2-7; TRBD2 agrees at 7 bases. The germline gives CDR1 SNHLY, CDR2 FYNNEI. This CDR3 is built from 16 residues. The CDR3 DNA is TGTGCCAGCAGCGAAGAATGGGGGGAGGGAACCTACGAGCAGTACTTC. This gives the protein CASSEEWGEGTYEQYF. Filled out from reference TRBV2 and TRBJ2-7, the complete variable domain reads EPEVTQTPSHQVTQMGQEVILRCVPISNHLYFYWYRQILGQKVEFLVSFYNNEISEKSEIFDDQFSVERPDGSNFTLKIRSTKLEDSAMYFCASSEEWGEGTYEQYFGPGTRLTVT.

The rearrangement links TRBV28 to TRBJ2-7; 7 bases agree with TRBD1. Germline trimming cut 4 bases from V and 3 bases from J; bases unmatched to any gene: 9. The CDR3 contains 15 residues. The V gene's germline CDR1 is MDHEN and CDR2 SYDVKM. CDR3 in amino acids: CASSSWDSEYYEQYF. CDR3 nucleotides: TGTGCCAGCAGTTCCTGGGACAGCGAGTACTACGAGCAGTACTTC.

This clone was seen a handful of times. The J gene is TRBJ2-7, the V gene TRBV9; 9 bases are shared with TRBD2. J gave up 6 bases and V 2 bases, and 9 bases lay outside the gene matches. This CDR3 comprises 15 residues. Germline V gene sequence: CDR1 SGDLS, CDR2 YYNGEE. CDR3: CASSVSGSSVSEQYF. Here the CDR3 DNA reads TGTGCCAGCAGCGTTAGCGGGAGTAGTGTGAGCGAGCAGTACTTC.

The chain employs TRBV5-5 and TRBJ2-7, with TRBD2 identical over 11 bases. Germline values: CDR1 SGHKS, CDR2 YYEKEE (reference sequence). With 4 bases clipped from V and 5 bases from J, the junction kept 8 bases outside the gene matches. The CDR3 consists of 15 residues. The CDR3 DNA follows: TGTGCCAGCAGCCTCTATCTAGCGGGAGGACACGAGCAGTACTTC. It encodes CASSLYLAGGHEQYF.

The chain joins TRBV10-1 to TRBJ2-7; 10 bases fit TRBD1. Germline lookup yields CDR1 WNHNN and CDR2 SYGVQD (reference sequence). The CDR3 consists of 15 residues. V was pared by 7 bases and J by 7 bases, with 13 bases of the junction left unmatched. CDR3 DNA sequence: TGCGCCAGCATGTGGCGGGAGACAGGGGGCGGGGAGCAGTACTTC. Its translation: CASMWRETGGGEQYF.

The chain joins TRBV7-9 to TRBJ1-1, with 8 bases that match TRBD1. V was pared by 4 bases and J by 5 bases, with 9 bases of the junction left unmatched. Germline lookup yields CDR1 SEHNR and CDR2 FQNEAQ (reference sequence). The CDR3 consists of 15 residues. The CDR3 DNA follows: TGTGCCAGCAGCTGGGAAACACAGGGGGAGACTGAAGCTTTCTTT. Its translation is CASSWETQGETEAFF.

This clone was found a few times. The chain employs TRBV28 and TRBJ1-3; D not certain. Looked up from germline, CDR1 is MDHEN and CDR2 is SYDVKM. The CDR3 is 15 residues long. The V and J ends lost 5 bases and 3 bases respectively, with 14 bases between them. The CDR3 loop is CASSPGGWGGNTIYF. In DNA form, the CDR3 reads TGTGCCAGCAGTCCCGGCGGTTGGGGTGGAAACACCATATATTTT.

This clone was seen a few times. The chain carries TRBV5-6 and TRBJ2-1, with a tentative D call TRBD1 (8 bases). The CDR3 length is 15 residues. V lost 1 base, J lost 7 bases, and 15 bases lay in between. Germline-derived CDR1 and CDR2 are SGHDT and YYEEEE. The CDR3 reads CASSLLTGGANEQFF. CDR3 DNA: TGTGCCAGCAGCTTGTTAACAGGGGGGGCTAATGAGCAGTTCTTC.

DNA for the CDR3: TGTGCCAGCAAACTAGCGGGACGTACAGATACGCAGTATTTT. Residues: CASKLAGRTDTQYF. The chain couples TRBV2 to TRBJ2-3, with 10 bases fitting TRBD2. Germline CDR1 is SNHLY and CDR2 is FYNNEI. V lost 7 bases and J lost 3; bases outside the gene matches: 4. CDR3 length: 14 residues. The full variable domain, in which reference TRBV2 and TRBJ2-3 provide the parts outside the CDR3, is EPEVTQTPSHQVTQMGQEVILRCVPISNHLYFYWYRQILGQKVEFLVSFYNNEISEKSEIFDDQFSVERPDGSNFTLKIRSTKLEDSAMYFCASKLAGRTDTQYFGPGTRLTVL.

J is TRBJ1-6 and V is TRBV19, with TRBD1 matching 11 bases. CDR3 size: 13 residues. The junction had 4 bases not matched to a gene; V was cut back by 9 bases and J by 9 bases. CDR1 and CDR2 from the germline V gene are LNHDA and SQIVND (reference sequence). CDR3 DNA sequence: TGTGCCAGCGGACAGGGGGCGAGTTCACCCCTCCACTTT. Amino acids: CASGQGASSPLHF.

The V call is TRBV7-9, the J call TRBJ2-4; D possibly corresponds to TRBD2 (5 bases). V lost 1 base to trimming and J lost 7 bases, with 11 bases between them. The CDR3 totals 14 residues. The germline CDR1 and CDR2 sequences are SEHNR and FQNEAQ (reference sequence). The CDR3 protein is CASSLGREPNIQYF. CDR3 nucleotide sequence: TGTGCCAGCAGCTTAGGCCGGGAACCGAACATTCAGTACTTC.

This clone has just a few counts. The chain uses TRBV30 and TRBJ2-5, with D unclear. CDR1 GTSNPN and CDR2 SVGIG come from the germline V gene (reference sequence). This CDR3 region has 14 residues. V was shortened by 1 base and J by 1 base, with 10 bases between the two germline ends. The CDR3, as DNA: TGTGCCTGGAGTGGGTGGCAGACCCAAGAGACCCAGTACTTC. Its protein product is CAWSGWQTQETQYF.

The CDR3 sequence is CASSDRAASSYNEQFF. In DNA, the CDR3 is TGTGCCAGCAGCGACAGGGCCGCGAGCTCCTACAATGAGCAGTTCTTC. The chain joins TRBV7-6 to TRBJ2-1; 7 positions agree with TRBD1. Germline V gene data show CDR1 as SGHVS and CDR2 as FNYEAQ. V was clipped by 5 bases and J by 0 bases; unmatched bases: 7. The CDR3 loop spans 16 amino acids.

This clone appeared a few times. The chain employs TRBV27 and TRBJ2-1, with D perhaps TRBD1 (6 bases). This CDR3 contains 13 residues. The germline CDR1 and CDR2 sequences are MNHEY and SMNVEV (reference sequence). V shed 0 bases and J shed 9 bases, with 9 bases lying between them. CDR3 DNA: TGTGCCAGCAGTTTATCCCCGACAGGTGAGCAGTTCTTC. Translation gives CASSLSPTGEQFF.

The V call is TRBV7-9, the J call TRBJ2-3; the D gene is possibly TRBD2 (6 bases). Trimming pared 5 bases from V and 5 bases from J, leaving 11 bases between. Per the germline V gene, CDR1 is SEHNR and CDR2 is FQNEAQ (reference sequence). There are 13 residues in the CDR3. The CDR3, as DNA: TGTGCCAGCAGCCAAATAGCGGAAGATACGCAGTATTTT. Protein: CASSQIAEDTQYF.

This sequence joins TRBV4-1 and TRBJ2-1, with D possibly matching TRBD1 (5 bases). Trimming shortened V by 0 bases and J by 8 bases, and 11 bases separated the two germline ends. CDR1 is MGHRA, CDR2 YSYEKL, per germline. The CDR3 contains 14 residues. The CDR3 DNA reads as TGCGCCAGCAGCCAAGAGCAGGGCCTGGATGAGCAGTTCTTC. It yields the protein CASSQEQGLDEQFF.

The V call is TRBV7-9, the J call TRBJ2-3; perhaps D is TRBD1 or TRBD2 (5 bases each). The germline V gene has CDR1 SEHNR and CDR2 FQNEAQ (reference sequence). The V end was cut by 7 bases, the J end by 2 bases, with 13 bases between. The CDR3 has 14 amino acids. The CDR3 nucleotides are TGTGCCAGCATCTACCGGGACGACACAGATACGCAGTATTTT. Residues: CASIYRDDTDTQYF.

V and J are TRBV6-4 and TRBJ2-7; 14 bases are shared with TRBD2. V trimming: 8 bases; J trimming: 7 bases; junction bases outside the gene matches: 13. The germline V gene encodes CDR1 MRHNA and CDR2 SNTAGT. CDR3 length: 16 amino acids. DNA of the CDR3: TGTGCCAGCCCCTCCGGGACTAGCGGGAGAGCATGGGAGCAGTACTTC. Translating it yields CASPSGTSGRAWEQYF.

Written as DNA, the CDR3 is TGTGCCAGCAGCTTGGAAGCAGGCCTGACCTACGAGCAGTACTTC. It translates to CASSLEAGLTYEQYF. V gene TRBV5-8 combines with J gene TRBJ2-7; D gene uncertain. Trimming removed 0 bases at V and 2 bases at J, with 12 bases between. Germline V gene sequence: CDR1 SGHTS, CDR2 YDEGEE. The CDR3 consists of 15 residues.

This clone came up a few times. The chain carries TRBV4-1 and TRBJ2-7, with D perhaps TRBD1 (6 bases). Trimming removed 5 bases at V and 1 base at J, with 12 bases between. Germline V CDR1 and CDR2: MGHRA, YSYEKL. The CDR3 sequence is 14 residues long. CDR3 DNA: TGCGCCAGCAGCATCCGGGACACATCCTACGAGCAGTACTTC. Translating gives CASSIRDTSYEQYF.

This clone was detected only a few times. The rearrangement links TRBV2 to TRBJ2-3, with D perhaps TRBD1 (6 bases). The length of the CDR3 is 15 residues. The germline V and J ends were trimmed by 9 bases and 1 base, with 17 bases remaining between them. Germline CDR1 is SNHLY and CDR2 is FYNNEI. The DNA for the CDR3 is TGTGCCAGGACAGGAGCGATTGGGGGCACAGATACGCAGTATTTT. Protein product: CARTGAIGGTDTQYF.